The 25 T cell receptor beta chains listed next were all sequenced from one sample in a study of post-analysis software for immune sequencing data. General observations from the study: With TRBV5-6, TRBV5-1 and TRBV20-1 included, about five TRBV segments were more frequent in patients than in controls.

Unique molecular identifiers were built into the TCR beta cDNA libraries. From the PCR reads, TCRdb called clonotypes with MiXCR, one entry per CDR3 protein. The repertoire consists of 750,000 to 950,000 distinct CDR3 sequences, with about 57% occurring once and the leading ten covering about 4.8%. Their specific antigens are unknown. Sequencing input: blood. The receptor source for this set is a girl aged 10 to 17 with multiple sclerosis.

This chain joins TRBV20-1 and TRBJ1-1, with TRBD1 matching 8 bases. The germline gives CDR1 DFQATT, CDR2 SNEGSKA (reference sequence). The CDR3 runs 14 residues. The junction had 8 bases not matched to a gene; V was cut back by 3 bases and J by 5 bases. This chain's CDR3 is CSASRTGRATEAFF. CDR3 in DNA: TGCAGTGCTAGCCGGACAGGGAGGGCAACTGAAGCTTTCTTT.

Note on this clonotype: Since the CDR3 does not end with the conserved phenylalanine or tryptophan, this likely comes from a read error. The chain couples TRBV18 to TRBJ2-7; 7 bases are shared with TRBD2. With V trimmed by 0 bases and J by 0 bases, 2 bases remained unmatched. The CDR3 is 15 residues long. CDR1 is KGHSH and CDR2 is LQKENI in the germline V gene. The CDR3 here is CASSPPGGSSYEQYC. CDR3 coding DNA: TGTGCCAGCTCACCACCGGGCGGGAGCTCCTACGAGCAGTACTGC.

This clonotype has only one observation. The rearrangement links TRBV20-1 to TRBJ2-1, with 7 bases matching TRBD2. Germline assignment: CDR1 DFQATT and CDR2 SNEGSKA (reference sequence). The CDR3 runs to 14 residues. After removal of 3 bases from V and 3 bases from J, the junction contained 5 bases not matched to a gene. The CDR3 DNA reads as TGCAGTGCTAGGAAGGCGGGAGTCTACAATGAGCAGTTCTTC. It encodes CSARKAGVYNEQFF.

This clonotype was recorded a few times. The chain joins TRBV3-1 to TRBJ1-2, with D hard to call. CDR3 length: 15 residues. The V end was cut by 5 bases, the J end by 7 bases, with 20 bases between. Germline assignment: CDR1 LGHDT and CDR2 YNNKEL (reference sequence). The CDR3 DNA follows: TGTGCCAGCAGCTTGTCTGTCACCTCCTCAGGTGGCTACACCTTC. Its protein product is CASSLSVTSSGGYTF.

CDR3 DNA: TGTGCCAGCAGCTCTTCCCGGGCAGCAAGCACAGATACGCAGTATTTT. The encoded protein is CASSSSRAASTDTQYF. This chain uses TRBV3-1 with TRBJ2-3; D remains unclear. The ends were cut back, 5 bases at V and 0 bases at J, with 15 bases in the middle. The germline CDR1 and CDR2 sequences are LGHDT and YNNKEL (reference sequence). The CDR3 extends over 16 amino acids.

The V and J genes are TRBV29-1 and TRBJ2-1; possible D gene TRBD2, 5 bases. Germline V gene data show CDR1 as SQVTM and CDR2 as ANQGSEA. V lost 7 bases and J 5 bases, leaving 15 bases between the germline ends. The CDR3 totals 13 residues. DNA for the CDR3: TGCAGCGCGAGGCGGGCGGTGAACAATGAGCAGTTCTTC. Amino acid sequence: CSARRAVNNEQFF.

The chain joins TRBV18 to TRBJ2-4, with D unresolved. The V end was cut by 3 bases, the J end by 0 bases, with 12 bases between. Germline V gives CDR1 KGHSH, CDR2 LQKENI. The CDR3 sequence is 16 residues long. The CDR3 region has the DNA TGTGCCAGCTCACCCGTGGAGATCCTAGCCAAAAACATTCAGTACTTC. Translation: CASSPVEILAKNIQYF.

CDR3 nucleotides: TGTGCTAGTGGTCCCGGGACAGGGGGCGCAGGGGGCCACGAGCAGTACTTC. Amino acid sequence: CASGPGTGGAGGHEQYF. The genes are TRBV12-5 and TRBJ2-7, with TRBD1 matching 12 bases. This CDR3 has 17 amino acids. V lost 5 bases and J lost 5; bases outside the gene matches: 13. The germline V gene encodes CDR1 LGHNT and CDR2 FRNRAP.

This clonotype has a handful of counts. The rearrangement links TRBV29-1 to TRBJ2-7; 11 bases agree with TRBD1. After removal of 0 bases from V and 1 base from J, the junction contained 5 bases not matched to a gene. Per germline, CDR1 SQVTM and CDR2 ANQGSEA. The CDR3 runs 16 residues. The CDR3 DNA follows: TGCAGCGTTGAAGAACGGCGGGACAGGGGGTCCTACGAGCAGTACTTC. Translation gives CSVEERRDRGSYEQYF.

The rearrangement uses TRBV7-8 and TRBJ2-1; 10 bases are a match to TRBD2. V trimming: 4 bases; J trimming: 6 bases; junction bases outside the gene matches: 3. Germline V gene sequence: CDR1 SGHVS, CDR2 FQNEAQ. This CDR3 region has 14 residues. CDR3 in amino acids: CASSSLAGANEQFF. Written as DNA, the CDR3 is TGTGCCAGCAGCTCTCTAGCGGGAGCCAATGAGCAGTTCTTC.

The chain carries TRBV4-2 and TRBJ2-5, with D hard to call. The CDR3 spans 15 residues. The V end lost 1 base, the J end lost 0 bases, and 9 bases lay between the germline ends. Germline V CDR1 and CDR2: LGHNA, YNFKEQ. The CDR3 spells CASSQGAPYQETQYF. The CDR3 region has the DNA TGTGCCAGCAGCCAAGGGGCACCGTACCAAGAGACCCAGTACTTC.

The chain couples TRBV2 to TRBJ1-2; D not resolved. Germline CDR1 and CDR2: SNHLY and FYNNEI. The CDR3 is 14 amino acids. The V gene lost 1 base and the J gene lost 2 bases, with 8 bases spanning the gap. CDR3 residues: CASSEGTLNYGYTF. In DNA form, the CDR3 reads TGTGCCAGCAGTGAAGGGACGCTCAACTATGGCTACACCTTC.

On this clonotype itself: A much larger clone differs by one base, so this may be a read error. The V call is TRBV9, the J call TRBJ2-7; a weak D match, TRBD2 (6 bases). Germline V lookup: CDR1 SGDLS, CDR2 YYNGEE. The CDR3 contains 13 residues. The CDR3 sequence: CAGSVGGVYEQYF. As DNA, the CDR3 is TGTGCCGGCAGCGTCGGAGGGGTCTACGAGCAGTACTTC.

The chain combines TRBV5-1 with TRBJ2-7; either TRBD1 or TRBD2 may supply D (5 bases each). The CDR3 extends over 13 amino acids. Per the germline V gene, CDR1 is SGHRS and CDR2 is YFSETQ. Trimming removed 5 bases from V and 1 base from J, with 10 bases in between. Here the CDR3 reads CASRRDGSYEQYF. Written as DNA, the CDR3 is TGCGCCAGCAGAAGGGACGGATCCTACGAGCAGTACTTC.

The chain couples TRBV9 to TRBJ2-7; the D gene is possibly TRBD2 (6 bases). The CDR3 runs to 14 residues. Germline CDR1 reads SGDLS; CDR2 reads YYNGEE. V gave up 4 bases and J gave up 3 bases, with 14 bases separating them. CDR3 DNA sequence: TGTGCCAGCAGCCCCGGGGGAACAGACTACGAGCAGTACTTC. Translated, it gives CASSPGGTDYEQYF.

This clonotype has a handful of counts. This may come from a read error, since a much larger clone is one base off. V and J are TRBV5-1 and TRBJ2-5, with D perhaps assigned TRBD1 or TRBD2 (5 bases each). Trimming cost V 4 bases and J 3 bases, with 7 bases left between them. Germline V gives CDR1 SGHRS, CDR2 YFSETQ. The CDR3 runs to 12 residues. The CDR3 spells CASSMGEETQYF. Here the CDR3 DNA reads TGCGCCAGCAGCATGGGGGAAGAGACCCAGTACTTC.

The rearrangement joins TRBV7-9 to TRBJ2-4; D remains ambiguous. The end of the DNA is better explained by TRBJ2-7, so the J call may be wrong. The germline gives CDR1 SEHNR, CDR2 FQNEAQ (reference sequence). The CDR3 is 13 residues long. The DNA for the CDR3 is TGTGCCAGCAGCCCAGAGGAACATAACGAGCAGTACTTC. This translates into CASSPEEHNEQYF.

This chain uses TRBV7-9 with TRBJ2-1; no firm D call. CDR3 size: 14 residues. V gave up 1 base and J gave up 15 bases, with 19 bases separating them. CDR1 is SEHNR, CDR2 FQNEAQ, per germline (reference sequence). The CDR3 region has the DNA TGTGCCAGCAGCTTAGAGGTGCCTACATCGTACCCGTTCTTC. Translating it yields CASSLEVPTSYPFF.

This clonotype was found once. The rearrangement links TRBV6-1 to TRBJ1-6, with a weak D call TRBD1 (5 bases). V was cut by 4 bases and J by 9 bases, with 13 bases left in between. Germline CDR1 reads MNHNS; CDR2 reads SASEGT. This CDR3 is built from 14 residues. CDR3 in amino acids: CASSGGDKSSPLHF. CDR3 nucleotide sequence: TGTGCCAGCAGTGGAGGGGATAAATCTTCACCCCTCCACTTT.

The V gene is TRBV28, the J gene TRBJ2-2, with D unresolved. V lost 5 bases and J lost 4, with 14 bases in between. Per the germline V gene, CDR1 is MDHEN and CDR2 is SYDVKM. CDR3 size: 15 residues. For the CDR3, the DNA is TGTGCCAGCAGTGTTAGGCAGGATATCACCGGGGAGCTGTTTTTT. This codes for CASSVRQDITGELFF.

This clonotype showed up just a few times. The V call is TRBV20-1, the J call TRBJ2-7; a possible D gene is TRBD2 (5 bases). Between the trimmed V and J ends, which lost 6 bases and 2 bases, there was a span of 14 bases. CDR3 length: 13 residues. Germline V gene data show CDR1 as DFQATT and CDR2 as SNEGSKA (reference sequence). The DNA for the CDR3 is TGCAGTGCCACCGGGATTCGCCCCTACGAGCAGTACTTC. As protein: CSATGIRPYEQYF.

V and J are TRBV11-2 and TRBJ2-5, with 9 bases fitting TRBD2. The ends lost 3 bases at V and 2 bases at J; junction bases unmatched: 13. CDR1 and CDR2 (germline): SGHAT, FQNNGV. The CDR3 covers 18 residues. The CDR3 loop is CASSFFKREVWDQETQYF. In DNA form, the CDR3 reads TGTGCCAGCAGCTTTTTCAAGCGGGAGGTCTGGGATCAAGAGACCCAGTACTTC.

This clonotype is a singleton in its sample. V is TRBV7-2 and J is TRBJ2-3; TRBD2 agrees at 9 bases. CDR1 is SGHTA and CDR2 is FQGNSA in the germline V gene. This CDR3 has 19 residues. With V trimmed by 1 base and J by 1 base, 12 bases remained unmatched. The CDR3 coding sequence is TGTGCCAGCAGCTTAGTCGAGCGGGGGGTTCTGCTAGGCACAGATACGCAGTATTTT. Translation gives CASSLVERGVLLGTDTQYF. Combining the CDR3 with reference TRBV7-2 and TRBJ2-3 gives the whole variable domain GAGVSQSPSNKVTEKGKDVELRCDPISGHTALYWYRQSLGQGLEFLIYFQGNSAPDKSGLPSDRFSAERTGGSVSTLTIQRTQQEDSAVYLCASSLVERGVLLGTDTQYFGPGTRLTVL.

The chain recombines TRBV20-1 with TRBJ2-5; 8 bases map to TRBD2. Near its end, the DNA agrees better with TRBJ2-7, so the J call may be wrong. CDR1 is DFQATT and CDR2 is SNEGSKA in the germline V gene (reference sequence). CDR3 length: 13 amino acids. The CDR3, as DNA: TGCAGTGCTAGCGGGGGGGGATTGTACGAGCAGTACTTC. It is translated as CSASGGGLYEQYF.

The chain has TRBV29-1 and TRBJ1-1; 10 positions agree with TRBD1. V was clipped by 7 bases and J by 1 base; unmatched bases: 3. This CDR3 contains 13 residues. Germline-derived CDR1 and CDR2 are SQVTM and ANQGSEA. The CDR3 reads CSAGDRGNTEAFF. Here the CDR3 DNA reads TGCAGCGCTGGGGACAGGGGGAACACTGAAGCTTTCTTT. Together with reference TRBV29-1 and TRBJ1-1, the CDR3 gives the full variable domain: SAVISQKPSRDICQRGTSLTIQCQVDSQVTMMFWYRQQPGQSLTLIATANQGSEATYESGFVIDKFPISRPNLTFSTLTVSNMSPEDSSIYLCSAGDRGNTEAFFGQGTRLTVV.